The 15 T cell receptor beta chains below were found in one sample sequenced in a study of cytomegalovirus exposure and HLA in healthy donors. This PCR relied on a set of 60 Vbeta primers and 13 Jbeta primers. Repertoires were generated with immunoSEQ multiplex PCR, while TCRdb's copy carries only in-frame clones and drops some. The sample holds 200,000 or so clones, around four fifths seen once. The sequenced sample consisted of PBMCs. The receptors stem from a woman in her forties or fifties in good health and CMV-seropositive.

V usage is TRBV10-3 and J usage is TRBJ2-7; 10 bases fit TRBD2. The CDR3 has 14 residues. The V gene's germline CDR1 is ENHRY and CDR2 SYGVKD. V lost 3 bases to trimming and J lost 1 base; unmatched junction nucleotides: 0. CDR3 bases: TGTGCCATCAGTGAACTAGCGGGATCCTACGAGCAGTACTTC. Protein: CAISELAGSYEQYF.

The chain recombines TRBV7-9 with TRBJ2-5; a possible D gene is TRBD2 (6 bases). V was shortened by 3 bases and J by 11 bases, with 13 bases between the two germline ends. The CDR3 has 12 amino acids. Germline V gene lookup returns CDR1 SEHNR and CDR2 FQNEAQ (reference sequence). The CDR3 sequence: CASSFTRREQYF. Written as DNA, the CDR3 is TGTGCCAGCAGCTTTACCAGACGGGAGCAGTACTTC. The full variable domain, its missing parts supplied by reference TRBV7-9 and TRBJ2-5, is DTGVSQNPRHKITKRGQNVTFRCDPISEHNRLYWYRQTLGQGPEFLTYFQNEAQLEKSRLLSDRFSAERPKGSFSTLEIQRTEQGDSAMYLCASSFTRREQYFGPGTRLLVL.

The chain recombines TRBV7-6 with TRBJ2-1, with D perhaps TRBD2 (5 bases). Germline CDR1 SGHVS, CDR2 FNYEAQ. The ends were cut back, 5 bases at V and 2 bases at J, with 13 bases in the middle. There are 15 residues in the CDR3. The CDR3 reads CASSPRASPYNEQFF. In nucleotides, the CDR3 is TGTGCCAGCAGCCCCCGAGCTAGCCCCTACAATGAGCAGTTCTTC.

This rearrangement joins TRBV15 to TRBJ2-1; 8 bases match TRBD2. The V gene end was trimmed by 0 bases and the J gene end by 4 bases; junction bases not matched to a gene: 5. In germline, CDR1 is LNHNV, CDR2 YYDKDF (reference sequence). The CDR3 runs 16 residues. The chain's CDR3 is CATSRDSASGYNEQFF. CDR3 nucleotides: TGTGCCACCAGCAGAGATTCGGCTAGCGGGTACAATGAGCAGTTCTTC.

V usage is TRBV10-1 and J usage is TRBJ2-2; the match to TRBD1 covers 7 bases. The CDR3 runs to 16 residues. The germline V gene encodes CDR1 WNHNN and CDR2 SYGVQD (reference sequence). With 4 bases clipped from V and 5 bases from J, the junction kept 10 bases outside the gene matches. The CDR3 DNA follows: TGCGCCAGCAGTGTCTCGAGCGCACAGGGGACCGGGGAGCTGTTTTTT. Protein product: CASSVSSAQGTGELFF.

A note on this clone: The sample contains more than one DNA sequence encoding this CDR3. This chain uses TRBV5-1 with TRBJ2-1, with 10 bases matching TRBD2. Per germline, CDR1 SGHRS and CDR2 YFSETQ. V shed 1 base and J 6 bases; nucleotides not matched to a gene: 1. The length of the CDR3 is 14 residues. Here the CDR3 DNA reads TGCGCCAGCAGCTTGCTAGCGGGAGTCAATGAGCAGTTCTTC. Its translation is CASSLLAGVNEQFF.

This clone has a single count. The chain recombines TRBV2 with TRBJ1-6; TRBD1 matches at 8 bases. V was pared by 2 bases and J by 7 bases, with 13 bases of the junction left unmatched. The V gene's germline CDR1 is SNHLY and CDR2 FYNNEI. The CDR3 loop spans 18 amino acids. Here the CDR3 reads CASSELSSRTGKNSPLHF. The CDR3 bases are TGTGCCAGCAGTGAATTATCATCCAGGACAGGGAAGAATTCACCCCTCCACTTT.

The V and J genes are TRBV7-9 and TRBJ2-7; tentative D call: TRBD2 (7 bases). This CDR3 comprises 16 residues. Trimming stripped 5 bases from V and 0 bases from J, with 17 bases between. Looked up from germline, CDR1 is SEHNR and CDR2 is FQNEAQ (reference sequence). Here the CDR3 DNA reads TGTGCCAGCAGCGCCTTCGCGGGGGCTACCTCCTACGAGCAGTACTTC. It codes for CASSAFAGATSYEQYF.

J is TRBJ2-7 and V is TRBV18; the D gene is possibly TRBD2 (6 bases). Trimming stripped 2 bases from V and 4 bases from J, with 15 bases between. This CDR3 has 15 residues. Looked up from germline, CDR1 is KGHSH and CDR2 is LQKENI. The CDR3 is CASSPFVGGTYEQYF. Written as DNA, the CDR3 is TGTGCCAGCTCACCATTTGTGGGAGGAACTTACGAGCAGTACTTC.

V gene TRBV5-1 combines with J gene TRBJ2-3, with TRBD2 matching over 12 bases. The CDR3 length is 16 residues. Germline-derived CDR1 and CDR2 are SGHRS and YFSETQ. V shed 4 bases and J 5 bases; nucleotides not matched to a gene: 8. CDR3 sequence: CASSPAPLAGGDTQYF. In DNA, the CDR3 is TGCGCCAGCAGCCCCGCCCCACTAGCGGGGGGAGATACGCAGTATTTT.

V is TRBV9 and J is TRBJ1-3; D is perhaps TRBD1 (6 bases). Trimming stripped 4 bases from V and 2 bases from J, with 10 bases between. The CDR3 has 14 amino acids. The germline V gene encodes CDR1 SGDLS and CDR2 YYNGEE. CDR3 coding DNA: TGTGCCAGCAGCATACAGGGTACTGGAAACACCATATATTTT. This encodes CASSIQGTGNTIYF. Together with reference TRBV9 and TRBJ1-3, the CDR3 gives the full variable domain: DSGVTQTPKHLITATGQRVTLRCSPRSGDLSVYWYQQSLDQGLQFLIQYYNGEERAKGNILERFSAQQFPDLHSELNLSSLELGDSALYFCASSIQGTGNTIYFGEGSWLTVV.

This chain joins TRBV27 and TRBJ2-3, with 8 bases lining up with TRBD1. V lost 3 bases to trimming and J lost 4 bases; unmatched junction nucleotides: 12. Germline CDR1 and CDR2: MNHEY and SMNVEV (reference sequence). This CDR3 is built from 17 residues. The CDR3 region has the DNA TGTGCCAGCAGTTTCCTTACAGGGGGTAAGAGCGCAGATACGCAGTATTTT. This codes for CASSFLTGGKSADTQYF.

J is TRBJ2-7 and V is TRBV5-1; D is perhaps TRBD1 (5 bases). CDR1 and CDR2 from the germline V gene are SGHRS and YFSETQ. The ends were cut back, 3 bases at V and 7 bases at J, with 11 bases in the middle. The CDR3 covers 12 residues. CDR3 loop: CASSWMGREQYF. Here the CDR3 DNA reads TGCGCCAGCAGCTGGATGGGGCGAGAGCAGTACTTC.

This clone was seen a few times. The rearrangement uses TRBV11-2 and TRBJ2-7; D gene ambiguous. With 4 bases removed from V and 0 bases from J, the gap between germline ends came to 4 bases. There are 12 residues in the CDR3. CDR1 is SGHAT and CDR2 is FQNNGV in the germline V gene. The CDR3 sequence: CASSSSSYEQYF. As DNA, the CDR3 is TGTGCCAGCAGCTCCAGCTCCTACGAGCAGTACTTC.

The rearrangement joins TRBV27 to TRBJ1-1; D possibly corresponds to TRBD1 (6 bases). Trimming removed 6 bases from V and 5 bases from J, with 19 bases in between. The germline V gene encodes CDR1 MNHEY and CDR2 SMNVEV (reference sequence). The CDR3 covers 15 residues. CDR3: CASSTVRGGGTEAFF. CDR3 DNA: TGTGCCAGCAGCACCGTTAGAGGGGGTGGGACTGAAGCTTTCTTT.